These 14 T cell receptor beta chains share one sample of origin, sequenced in a study of beta chain features in type 1 diabetes. The authors reverse transcribed all of the isolated RNA, so sequencing captured expressed TCRB transcripts. Sequencing used immunoSEQ multiplex PCR; TCRdb keeps in-frame clones, though not all of them. Here the sample spans 140,000 or so clones, about 9.2% being singletons. Sequencing input: central memory CD4+ T cells from blood. The source of these receptors is a man between 18 and 35 years old in good health.

This clone was counted between two and nine times. The rearrangement joins TRBV4-1 to TRBJ1-2, with D maybe TRBD1 (5 bases). The CDR3 spans 14 residues. The ends were cut back, 3 bases at V and 2 bases at J, with 10 bases in the middle. Per germline, CDR1 MGHRA and CDR2 YSYEKL. CDR3 bases: TGCGCCAGCAGCCAGCCAGGGTCCAACTATGGCTACACCTTC. Translated: CASSQPGSNYGYTF.

This clone was observed at least ten times. The chain links TRBV10-3 to TRBJ1-5; 12 positions match TRBD1. The CDR3 is made up of 17 amino acids. Germline CDR1 reads ENHRY; CDR2 reads SYGVKD. V lost 8 bases, J lost 1 base, and 9 bases stayed unmatched. CDR3 nucleotides: TGTGCCATCTCCGCCGGGACAGGGGGCAGAAGCAATCAGCCCCAGCATTTT. Amino acid sequence: CAISAGTGGRSNQPQHF.

This rearrangement joins TRBV5-1 to TRBJ1-2; no firm D call. Per germline, CDR1 SGHRS and CDR2 YFSETQ. The CDR3 covers 14 residues. V dropped 0 bases and J dropped 1 base, with 7 bases sitting between them. This chain's CDR3 is CASSLGAINYGYTF. CDR3 bases: TGCGCCAGCAGCTTGGGGGCCATTAACTATGGCTACACCTTC.

The chain uses TRBV6-5 and TRBJ2-4, with 10 bases that match TRBD1. This CDR3 has 14 residues. Germline-derived CDR1 and CDR2 are MNHEY and SVGAGI. The J segment lost 6 bases and the V segment lost 6 bases, leaving 5 bases of the junction unmatched. The CDR3 DNA follows: TGTGCCAGCAGACTCCGGACAGGGGGAAACATTCAGTACTTC. Translation: CASRLRTGGNIQYF.

The table lists this clone with a few counts. V gene TRBV7-2 combines with J gene TRBJ2-5, with unresolved D. This CDR3 has 15 amino acids. Trimming removed 5 bases from V and 1 base from J, with 14 bases in between. Germline V CDR1 and CDR2: SGHTA, FQGNSA. CDR3 residues: CASSGYTVSQETQYF. The CDR3 coding sequence is TGTGCCAGCAGCGGATATACAGTAAGCCAAGAGACCCAGTACTTC.

V usage is TRBV10-3 and J usage is TRBJ2-1; 15 bases agree with TRBD2. The CDR3 loop spans 14 amino acids. CDR1 and CDR2 (germline): ENHRY, SYGVKD. The V segment lost 7 bases and the J segment 9 bases; nucleotides outside the gene matches: 4. This CDR3 reads CAIKGLAGGLEQFF. CDR3 bases: TGTGCCATCAAGGGACTAGCGGGGGGTCTTGAGCAGTTCTTC.

This clone was counted only a few times. This sequence joins TRBV10-3 and TRBJ2-7, with 7 nucleotides matching TRBD1. Germline CDR1 is ENHRY and CDR2 is SYGVKD. The length of the CDR3 is 14 residues. Trimming at V came to 4 bases and at J to 3 bases, leaving 6 bases not matched to a gene. CDR3 loop: CAISVGTDIYEQYF. In DNA, the CDR3 is TGTGCCATCAGTGTAGGGACAGACATCTACGAGCAGTACTTC.

There are a few counts of this clone. The chain carries TRBV19 and TRBJ2-1; TRBD2 matches 10 bases. The germline V gene encodes CDR1 LNHDA and CDR2 SQIVND (reference sequence). There are 14 residues in the CDR3. The junction had 1 base not matched to a gene; V was cut back by 3 bases and J by 5 bases. The CDR3 region is CASSITSGDNEQFF. The CDR3 bases are TGTGCCAGTAGTATTACTAGCGGGGACAATGAGCAGTTCTTC.

This sequence joins TRBV4-2 and TRBJ2-2, with 9 bases matching TRBD2. With V trimmed by 2 bases and J by 2 bases, 3 bases remained unmatched. CDR3 length: 16 residues. CDR1 is LGHNA and CDR2 is YNFKEQ in the germline V gene. CDR3 protein: CASSQNSGGNTGELFF. The CDR3 DNA is TGTGCCAGCAGCCAAAATAGCGGGGGCAACACCGGGGAGCTGTTTTTT.

This clone came up a few times. The gene calls are TRBV4-2 and TRBJ1-2, with D unresolved. The CDR3 is made up of 16 amino acids. Germline V gene lookup returns CDR1 LGHNA and CDR2 YNFKEQ. Trimming shortened V by 1 base and J by 0 bases, and 12 bases separated the two germline ends. CDR3 protein: CASSQGLTGSNYGYTF. The CDR3 DNA reads as TGTGCCAGCAGCCAAGGTCTAACCGGGTCTAACTATGGCTACACCTTC.

This clone showed up just a few times. V is TRBV5-6 and J is TRBJ1-6; 7 bases fit TRBD1. Looked up from germline, CDR1 is SGHDT and CDR2 is YYEEEE. V lost 2 bases, J lost 10 bases, and 6 bases stayed unmatched. The CDR3 spans 14 residues. CDR3 coding DNA: TGTGCCAGCAGCTTAGGGAGCAGGGGGTCACCCCTCCACTTT. It yields the protein CASSLGSRGSPLHF.

This clone was seen a handful of times. The chain links TRBV6-1 to TRBJ1-6; TRBD1 agrees at 8 bases. The CDR3 extends over 14 amino acids. Trimming cost V 4 bases and J 9 bases; bases outside gene matches: 5. Germline CDR1 and CDR2: MNHNS and SASEGT. The CDR3, as DNA: TGTGCCAGCAGTGTCGGACAGGGTACTTCACCCCTCCACTTT. Protein sequence: CASSVGQGTSPLHF.

As concerns this clone: Compared with germline, one end of the junction differs, possibly owing to a read error. V gene TRBV4-1 combines with J gene TRBJ1-2; 8 positions agree with TRBD1. CDR3 length equals 13 residues. Per germline, CDR1 MGHRA and CDR2 YSYEKL. The CDR3 nucleotides are TGCGCCAGCAGTCAAGACAGGGGCAATGGCTACACCTTC. Residues: CASSQDRGNGYTF.

This clone was recorded a few times. The chain links TRBV7-2 to TRBJ1-5; maybe TRBD1 (6 bases). V was clipped by 1 base and J by 0 bases, with 10 bases between them. CDR3 length equals 16 residues. The V gene's germline CDR1 is SGHTA and CDR2 FQGNSA. The CDR3 sequence: CASSLVSGASNQPQHF. In DNA form, the CDR3 reads TGTGCCAGCAGCTTAGTGTCAGGGGCTAGCAATCAGCCCCAGCATTTT.